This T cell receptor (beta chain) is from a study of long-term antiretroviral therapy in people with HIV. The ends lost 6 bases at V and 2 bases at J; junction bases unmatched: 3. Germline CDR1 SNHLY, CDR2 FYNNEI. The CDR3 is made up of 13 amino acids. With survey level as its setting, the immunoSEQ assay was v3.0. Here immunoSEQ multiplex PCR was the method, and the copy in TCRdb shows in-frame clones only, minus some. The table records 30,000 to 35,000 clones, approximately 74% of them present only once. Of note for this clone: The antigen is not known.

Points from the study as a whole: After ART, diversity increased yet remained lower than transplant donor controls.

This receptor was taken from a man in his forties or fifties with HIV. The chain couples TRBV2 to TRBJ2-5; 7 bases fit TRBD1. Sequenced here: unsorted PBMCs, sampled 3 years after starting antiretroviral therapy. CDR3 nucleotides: TGTGCCAGCAGACAGGGACAGCAAGAGACCCAGTACTTC. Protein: CASRQGQQETQYF.